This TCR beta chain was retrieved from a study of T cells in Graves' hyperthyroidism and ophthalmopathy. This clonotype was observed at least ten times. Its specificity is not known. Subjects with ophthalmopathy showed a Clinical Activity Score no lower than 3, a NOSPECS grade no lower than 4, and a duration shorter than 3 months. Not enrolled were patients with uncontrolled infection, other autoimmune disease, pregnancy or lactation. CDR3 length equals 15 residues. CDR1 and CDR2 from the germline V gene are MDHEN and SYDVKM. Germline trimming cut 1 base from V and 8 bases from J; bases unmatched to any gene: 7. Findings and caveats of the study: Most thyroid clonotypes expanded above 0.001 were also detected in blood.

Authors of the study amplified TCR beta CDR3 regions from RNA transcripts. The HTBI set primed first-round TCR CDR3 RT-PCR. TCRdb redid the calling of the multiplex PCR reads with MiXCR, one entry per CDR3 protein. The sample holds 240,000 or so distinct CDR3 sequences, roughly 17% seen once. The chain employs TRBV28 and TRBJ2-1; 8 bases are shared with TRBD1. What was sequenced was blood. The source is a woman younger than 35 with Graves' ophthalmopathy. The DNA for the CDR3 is TGTGCCAGCAGTTTATCCCAGGGGGCGCAGGATGAGCAGTTCTTC. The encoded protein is CASSLSQGAQDEQFF.